The clone carrying this TCR beta chain appeared a few times. What it recognizes is unknown. This sample was taken from a study of shared clonotypes between healthy human individuals. Whole-study findings and limits: Relative to memory subsets, naive subsets generally showed larger estimated richness.

Every one of the donors was a Caucasian adult that lived in Nashville, Tennessee. The CDR3 covers 15 residues. V was cut by 0 bases and J by 6 bases, with 15 bases left in between. In germline, CDR1 is SGHRS, CDR2 YFSETQ. The protocol was immunoSEQ multiplex PCR, while the TCRdb copy is restricted to in-frame clones and leaves out a portion. The table records 950,000 to 1,100,000 clones, around 74% of them present only once. The material sequenced was memory CD4+ T cells sorted from blood. Stated subset: CD45RA-negative fraction. The J gene is TRBJ1-1, the V gene TRBV5-1, with D possibly TRBD1 on 5 matching bases. The receptor was isolated from a man between 18 and 35 years old in good health. DNA for the CDR3: TGCGCCAGCAGCTTGGGGGTTCCCAGGGTGGCTGAAGCTTTCTTT. Protein product: CASSLGVPRVAEAFF.